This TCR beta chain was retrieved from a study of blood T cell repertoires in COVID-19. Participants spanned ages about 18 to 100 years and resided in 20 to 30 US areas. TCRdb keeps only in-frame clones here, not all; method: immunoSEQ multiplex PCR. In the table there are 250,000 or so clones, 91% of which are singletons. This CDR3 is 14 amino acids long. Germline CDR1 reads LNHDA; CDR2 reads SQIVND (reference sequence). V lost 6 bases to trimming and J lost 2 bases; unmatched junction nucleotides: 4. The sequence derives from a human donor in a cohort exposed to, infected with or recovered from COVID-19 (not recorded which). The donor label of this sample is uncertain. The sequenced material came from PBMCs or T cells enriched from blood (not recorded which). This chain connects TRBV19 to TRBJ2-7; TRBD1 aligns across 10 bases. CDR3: CASSRDRGPYEQYF. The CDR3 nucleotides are TGTGCCAGTAGCCGGGACAGGGGCCCCTACGAGCAGTACTTC.